The rows below give T cell receptor beta chains drawn from one sample of a study of CD8+ T cells in alopecia areata. The data were produced by immunoSEQ multiplex PCR, yet TCRdb's version contains in-frame clones alone and is incomplete. Of roughly 120,000 clones listed, roughly 50% are singletons. The source material was CD4+ T cells sorted from blood, sampled at week 24, from a patient treated with tofacitinib. These receptors were obtained from a human donor with alopecia areata. The CDR3 runs from the conserved cysteine through the conserved F or W. The order of the fields is V gene, clone size, J gene, CDR3 protein. Only some rows state a clone size, as once, few, many or a class for expanded clones.

>TRBV29-1|.|TRBJ1-3
CSVVPRTSGNTIYF
>TRBV5-6|.|TRBJ2-5
CASSPGQLQETQYF
>TRBV5-1|few|TRBJ2-3
CASSFQRRLAGGTDTQYF
>TRBV23-1|.|TRBJ2-2
CAPRGATGELFF
>TRBV15|.|TRBJ1-2
CATSSQDNYGYTF
>TRBV19|.|TRBJ2-6
CASNPEDRYSGANVLTF
>TRBV5-1|.|TRBJ2-1
CASRTSGTSGNEQFF
>TRBV7-2|.|TRBJ2-1
CASSRGLQGSEQFF
>TRBV7-9|.|TRBJ1-1
CASRLGTMNTEAFF
>TRBV5-1|.|TRBJ2-7
CASSLTIGEQYF
>TRBV6-1|once|TRBJ2-5
CASIGATSAIGTQYF
>TRBV5-6|few|TRBJ2-3
CASSLGDRRTDTQYF
>TRBV29-1|.|TRBJ2-5
CSVQGAQETQYF